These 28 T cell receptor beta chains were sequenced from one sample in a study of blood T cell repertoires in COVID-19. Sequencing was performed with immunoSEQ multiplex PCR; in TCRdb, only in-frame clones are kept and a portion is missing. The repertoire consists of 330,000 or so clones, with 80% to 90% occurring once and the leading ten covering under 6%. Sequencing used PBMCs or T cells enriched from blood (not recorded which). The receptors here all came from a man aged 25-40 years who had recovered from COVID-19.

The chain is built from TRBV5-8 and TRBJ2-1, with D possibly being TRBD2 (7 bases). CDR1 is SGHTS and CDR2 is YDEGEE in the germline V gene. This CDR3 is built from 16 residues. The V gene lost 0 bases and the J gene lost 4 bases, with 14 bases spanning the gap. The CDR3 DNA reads TGTGCCAGCAGCTTGGCTAGGGGGGGGCCTTACAATGAGCAGTTCTTC. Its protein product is CASSLARGGPYNEQFF.

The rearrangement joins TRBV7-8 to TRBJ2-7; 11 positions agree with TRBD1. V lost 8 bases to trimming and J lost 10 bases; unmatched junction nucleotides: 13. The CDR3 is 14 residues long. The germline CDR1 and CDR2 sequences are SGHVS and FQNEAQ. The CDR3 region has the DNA TGTGCCAGCGGCCATTCCGGGACAGGGGGTTTCCAGTACTTC. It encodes CASGHSGTGGFQYF.

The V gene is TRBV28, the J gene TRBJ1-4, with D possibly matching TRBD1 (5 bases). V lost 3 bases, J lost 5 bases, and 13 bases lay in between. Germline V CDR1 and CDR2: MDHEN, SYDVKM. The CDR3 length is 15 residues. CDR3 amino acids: CASSLGGEGNEKLFF. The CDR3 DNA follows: TGTGCCAGCAGTTTGGGGGGAGAGGGGAATGAAAAACTGTTTTTT.

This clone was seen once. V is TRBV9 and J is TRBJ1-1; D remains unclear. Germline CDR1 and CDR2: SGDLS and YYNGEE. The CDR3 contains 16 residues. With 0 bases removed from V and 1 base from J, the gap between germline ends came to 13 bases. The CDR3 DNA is TGTGCCAGCAGCGTAGACCCATTCGTCGGGAACACTGAAGCTTTCTTT. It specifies CASSVDPFVGNTEAFF.

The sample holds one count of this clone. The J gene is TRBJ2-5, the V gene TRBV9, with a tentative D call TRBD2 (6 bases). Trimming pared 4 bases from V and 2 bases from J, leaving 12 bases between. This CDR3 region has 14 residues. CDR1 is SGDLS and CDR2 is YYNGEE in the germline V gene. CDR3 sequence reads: CASSRGDLQETQYF. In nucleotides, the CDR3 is TGTGCCAGCAGCCGCGGGGACCTTCAAGAGACCCAGTACTTC.

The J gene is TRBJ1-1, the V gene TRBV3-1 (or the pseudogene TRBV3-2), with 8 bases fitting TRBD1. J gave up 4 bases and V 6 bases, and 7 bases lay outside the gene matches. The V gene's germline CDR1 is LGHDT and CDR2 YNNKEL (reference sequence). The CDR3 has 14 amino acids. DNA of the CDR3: TGTGCCAGCAGTTCCGGACAGGGAGTCACTGAAGCTTTCTTT. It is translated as CASSSGQGVTEAFF.

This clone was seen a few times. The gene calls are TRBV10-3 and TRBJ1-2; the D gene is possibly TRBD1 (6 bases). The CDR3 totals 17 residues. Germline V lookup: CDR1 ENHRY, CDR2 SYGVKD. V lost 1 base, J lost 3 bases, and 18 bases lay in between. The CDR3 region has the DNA TGTGCCATCAGTGAGTATCAGCCAGACAGGCGTCACTATGGCTACACCTTC. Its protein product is CAISEYQPDRRHYGYTF.

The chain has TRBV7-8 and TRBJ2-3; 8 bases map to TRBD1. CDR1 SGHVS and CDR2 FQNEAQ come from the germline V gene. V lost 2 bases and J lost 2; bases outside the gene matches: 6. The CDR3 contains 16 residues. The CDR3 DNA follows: TGTGCCAGCAGCTTATCAGGGACAGGCCTCACAGATACGCAGTATTTT. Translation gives CASSLSGTGLTDTQYF.

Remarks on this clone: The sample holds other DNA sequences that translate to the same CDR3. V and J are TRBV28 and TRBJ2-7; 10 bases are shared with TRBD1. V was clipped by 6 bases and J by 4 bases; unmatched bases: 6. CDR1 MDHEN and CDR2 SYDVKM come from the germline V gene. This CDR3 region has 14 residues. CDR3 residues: CASSLTGGSYEQYF. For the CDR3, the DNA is TGTGCCAGCAGCTTGACAGGGGGCTCGTACGAGCAGTACTTC.

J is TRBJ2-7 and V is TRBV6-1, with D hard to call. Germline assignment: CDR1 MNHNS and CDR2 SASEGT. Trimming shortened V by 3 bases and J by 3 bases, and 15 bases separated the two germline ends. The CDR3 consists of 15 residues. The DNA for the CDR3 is TGTGCCAGCAGTGAGAGTGAGAGTCCCTACTACGAGCAGTACTTC. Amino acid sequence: CASSESESPYYEQYF.

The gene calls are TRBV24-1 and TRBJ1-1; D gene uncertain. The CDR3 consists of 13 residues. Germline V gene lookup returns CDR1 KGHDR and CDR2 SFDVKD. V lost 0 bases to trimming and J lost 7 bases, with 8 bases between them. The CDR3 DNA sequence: TGTGCCACCAGTGATTTGCGTTCAGGTGAAGCTTTCTTT. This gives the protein CATSDLRSGEAFF.

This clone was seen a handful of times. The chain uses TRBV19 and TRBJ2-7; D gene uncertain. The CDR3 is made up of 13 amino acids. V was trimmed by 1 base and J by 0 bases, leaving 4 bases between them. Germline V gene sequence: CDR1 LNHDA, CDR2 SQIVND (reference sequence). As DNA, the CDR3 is TGTGCCAGTAGTATAGGTCGCTCCTACGAGCAGTACTTC. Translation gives CASSIGRSYEQYF.

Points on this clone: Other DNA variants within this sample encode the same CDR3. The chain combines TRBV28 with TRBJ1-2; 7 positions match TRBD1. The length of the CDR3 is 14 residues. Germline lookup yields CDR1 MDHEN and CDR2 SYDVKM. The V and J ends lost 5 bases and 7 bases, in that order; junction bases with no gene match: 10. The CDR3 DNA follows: TGTGCCAGCAGTCTCCAGACAGGGATCGGTGGCTACACCTTC. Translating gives CASSLQTGIGGYTF.

CDR3 protein: CASRLGWTSHANEQYF. CDR3 DNA: TGTGCCAGCAGACTCGGCTGGACTAGTCATGCCAACGAGCAGTACTTC. The chain has TRBV28 and TRBJ2-7; TRBD2 matches at 7 bases. There are 16 residues in the CDR3. The trim removed 6 bases at V and 5 bases at J, leaving 16 bases unmatched. Germline loops: CDR1 MDHEN, CDR2 SYDVKM.

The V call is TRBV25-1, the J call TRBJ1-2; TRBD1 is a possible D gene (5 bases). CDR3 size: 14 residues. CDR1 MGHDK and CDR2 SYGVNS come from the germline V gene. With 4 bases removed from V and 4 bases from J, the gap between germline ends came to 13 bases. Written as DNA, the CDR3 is TGTGCCAGCAGTGGCGTTTGGGGGGGCTATGGCTACACCTTC. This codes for CASSGVWGGYGYTF.

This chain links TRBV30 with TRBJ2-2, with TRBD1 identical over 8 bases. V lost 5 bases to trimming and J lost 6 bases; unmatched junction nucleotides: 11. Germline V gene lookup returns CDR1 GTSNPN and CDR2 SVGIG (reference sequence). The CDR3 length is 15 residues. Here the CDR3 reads CAWRYKTGASGELFF. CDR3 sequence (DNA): TGTGCCTGGCGATACAAGACAGGGGCGTCCGGGGAGCTGTTTTTT.

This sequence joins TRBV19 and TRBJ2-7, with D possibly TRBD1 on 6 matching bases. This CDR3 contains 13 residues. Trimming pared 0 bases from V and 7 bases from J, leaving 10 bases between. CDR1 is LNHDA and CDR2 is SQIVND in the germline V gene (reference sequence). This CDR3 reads CASSIDLGGEQYF. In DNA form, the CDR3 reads TGTGCCAGTAGTATAGATCTAGGGGGAGAGCAGTACTTC. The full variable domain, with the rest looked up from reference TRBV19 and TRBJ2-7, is DGGITQSPKYLFRKEGQNVTLSCEQNLNHDAMYWYRQDPGQGLRLIYYSQIVNDFQKGDIAEGYSVSREKKESFPLTVTSAQKNPTAFYLCASSIDLGGEQYFGPGTRLTVT.

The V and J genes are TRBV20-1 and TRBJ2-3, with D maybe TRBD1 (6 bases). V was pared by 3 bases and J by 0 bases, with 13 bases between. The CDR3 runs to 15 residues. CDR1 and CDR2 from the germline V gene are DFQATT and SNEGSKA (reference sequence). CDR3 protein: CSASSGTTSTDTQYF. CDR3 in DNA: TGCAGTGCTAGTTCCGGGACAACTAGCACAGATACGCAGTATTTT.

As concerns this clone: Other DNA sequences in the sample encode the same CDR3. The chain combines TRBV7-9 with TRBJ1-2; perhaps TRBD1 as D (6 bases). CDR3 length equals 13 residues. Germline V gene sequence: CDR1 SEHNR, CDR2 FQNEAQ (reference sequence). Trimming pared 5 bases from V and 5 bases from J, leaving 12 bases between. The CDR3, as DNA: TGTGCCAGCAGCAGCACAGGGCCATATGGCTACACCTTC. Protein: CASSSTGPYGYTF.

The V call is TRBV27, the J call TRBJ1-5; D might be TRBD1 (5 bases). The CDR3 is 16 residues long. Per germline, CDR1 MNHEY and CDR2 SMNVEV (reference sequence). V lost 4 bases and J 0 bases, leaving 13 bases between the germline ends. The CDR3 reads CASSSGQGLSNQPQHF. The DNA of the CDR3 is TGTGCCAGCAGTTCCGGTCAGGGTCTTAGCAATCAGCCCCAGCATTTT.

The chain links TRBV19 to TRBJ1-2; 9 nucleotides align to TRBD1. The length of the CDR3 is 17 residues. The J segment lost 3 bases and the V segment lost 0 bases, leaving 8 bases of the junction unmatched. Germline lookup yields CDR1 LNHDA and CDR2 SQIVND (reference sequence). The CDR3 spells CASSIDLRDRVYYGYTF. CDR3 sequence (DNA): TGTGCCAGTAGTATAGACCTCCGGGACAGGGTTTACTATGGCTACACCTTC.

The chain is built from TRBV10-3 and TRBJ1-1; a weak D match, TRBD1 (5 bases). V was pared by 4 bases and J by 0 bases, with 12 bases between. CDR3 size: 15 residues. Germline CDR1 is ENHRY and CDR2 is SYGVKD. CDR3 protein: CAISGSGHLNTEAFF. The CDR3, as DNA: TGTGCCATCAGTGGCTCCGGACACTTGAACACTGAAGCTTTCTTT.

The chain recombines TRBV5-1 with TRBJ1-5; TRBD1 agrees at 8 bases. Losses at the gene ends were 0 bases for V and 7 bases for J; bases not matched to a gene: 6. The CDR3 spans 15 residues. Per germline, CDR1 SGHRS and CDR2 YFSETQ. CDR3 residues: CASSLAGQGAQPQHF. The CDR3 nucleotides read TGCGCCAGCAGCTTGGCCGGGCAGGGGGCGCAGCCCCAGCATTTT.

The CDR3 coding sequence is TGTGCCAGCAGCCCCGGCGGCCGGGGGGCCTACGAGCAGTACTTC. The encoded protein is CASSPGGRGAYEQYF. V usage is TRBV7-8 and J usage is TRBJ2-7; TRBD2 matches 7 bases. Unmatched junction bases numbered 9, after V lost 5 bases and J lost 2 bases. The CDR3 covers 15 residues. Germline CDR1 SGHVS, CDR2 FQNEAQ. Looking up the rest from reference TRBV7-8 and TRBJ2-7 gives the full variable domain: GAGVSQSPRYKVAKRGQDVALRCDPISGHVSLFWYQQALGQGPEFLTYFQNEAQLDKSGLPSDRFFAERPEGSVSTLKIQRTQQEDSAVYLCASSPGGRGAYEQYFGPGTRLTVT.

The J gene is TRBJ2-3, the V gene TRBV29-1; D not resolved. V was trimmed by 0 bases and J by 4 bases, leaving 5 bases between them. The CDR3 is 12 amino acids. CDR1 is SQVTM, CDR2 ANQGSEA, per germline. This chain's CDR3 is CSVEDLPDTQYF. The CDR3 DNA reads TGCAGCGTTGAAGATCTACCAGATACGCAGTATTTT.

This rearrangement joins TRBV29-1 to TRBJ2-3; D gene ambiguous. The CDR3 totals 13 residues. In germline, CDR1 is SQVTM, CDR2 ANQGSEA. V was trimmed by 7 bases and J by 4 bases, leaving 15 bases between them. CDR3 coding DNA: TGCAGCGCACCTATCGCAGGATCAGATACGCAGTATTTT. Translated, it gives CSAPIAGSDTQYF.

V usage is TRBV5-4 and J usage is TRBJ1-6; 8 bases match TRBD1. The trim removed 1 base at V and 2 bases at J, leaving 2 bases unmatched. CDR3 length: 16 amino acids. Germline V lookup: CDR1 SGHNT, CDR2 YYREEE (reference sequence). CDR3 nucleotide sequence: TGTGCCAGCAGCTTGTCAGGGGGCACCTATAATTCACCCCTCCACTTT. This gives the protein CASSLSGGTYNSPLHF.

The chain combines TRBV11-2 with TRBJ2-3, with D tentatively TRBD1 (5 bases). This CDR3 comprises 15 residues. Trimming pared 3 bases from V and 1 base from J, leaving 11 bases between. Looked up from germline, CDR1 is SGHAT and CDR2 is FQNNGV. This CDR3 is CASSFRGWGTDTQYF. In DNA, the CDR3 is TGTGCCAGCAGCTTTAGGGGCTGGGGCACAGATACGCAGTATTTT.